This entry is about one T cell receptor (beta chain). These data originate in a study of blood T cell repertoires in COVID-19. For the study at large: Donors in the United States, Italy and Spain gave samples during acute or convalescent COVID-19. The cDNA or gDNA used as material had been derived from T cells, B-cell-depleted T cells, or PBMCs.

In the source study's methods: Reference gene primer amplification gave estimated nucleated cell counts. The assay was immunoSEQ multiplex PCR, and TCRdb's table has in-frame clones only and misses some. V and J calls plus clone size are reproduced from that table; the DNA served to infer D and trimming. Of over 150,000 clones listed, approximately 83% are singletons. The CDR3 runs to 15 residues. Trimming shortened V by 1 base and J by 5 bases, and 12 bases separated the two germline ends. CDR1 and CDR2 from the germline V gene are SGHTA and FQGNSA. Sequencing was done on a sample of peripheral blood. V gene TRBV7-2 combines with J gene TRBJ1-5; TRBD1 is a possible D gene (5 bases). This TCR derives from a woman aged 55-69 years with acute or convalescent COVID-19. The chain's CDR3 is CASSLDAGQHQPQHF. In DNA form, the CDR3 reads TGTGCCAGCAGCTTAGATGCCGGACAACATCAGCCCCAGCATTTT.